The text below deals with one TCR beta chain. These data belong to a study of blood T cell repertoires in COVID-19. As originally analysed: Amplification from reference gene primers served as the basis for estimated nucleated cell counts. TCRdb keeps only in-frame clones here, not all; method: immunoSEQ multiplex PCR. V and J calls plus clone size are reproduced from that table; the DNA served to infer D and trimming. Among around 320,000 clones listed, 89% were seen once. V shed 5 bases and J 8 bases; nucleotides not matched to a gene: 6. Germline CDR1 MNHEY, CDR2 SVGAGI. This CDR3 spans 15 amino acids.

Sequencing was carried out using peripheral blood. The chain employs TRBV6-5 and TRBJ2-3, with 14 bases identical to TRBD2. This TCR was sampled from a woman aged 25 to 39 with COVID-19, enrolled during active disease. The CDR3 region is CASSTGTSGGGTQYF. The CDR3 nucleotides are TGTGCCAGCAGTACCGGGACTAGCGGGGGTGGTACGCAGTATTTT.